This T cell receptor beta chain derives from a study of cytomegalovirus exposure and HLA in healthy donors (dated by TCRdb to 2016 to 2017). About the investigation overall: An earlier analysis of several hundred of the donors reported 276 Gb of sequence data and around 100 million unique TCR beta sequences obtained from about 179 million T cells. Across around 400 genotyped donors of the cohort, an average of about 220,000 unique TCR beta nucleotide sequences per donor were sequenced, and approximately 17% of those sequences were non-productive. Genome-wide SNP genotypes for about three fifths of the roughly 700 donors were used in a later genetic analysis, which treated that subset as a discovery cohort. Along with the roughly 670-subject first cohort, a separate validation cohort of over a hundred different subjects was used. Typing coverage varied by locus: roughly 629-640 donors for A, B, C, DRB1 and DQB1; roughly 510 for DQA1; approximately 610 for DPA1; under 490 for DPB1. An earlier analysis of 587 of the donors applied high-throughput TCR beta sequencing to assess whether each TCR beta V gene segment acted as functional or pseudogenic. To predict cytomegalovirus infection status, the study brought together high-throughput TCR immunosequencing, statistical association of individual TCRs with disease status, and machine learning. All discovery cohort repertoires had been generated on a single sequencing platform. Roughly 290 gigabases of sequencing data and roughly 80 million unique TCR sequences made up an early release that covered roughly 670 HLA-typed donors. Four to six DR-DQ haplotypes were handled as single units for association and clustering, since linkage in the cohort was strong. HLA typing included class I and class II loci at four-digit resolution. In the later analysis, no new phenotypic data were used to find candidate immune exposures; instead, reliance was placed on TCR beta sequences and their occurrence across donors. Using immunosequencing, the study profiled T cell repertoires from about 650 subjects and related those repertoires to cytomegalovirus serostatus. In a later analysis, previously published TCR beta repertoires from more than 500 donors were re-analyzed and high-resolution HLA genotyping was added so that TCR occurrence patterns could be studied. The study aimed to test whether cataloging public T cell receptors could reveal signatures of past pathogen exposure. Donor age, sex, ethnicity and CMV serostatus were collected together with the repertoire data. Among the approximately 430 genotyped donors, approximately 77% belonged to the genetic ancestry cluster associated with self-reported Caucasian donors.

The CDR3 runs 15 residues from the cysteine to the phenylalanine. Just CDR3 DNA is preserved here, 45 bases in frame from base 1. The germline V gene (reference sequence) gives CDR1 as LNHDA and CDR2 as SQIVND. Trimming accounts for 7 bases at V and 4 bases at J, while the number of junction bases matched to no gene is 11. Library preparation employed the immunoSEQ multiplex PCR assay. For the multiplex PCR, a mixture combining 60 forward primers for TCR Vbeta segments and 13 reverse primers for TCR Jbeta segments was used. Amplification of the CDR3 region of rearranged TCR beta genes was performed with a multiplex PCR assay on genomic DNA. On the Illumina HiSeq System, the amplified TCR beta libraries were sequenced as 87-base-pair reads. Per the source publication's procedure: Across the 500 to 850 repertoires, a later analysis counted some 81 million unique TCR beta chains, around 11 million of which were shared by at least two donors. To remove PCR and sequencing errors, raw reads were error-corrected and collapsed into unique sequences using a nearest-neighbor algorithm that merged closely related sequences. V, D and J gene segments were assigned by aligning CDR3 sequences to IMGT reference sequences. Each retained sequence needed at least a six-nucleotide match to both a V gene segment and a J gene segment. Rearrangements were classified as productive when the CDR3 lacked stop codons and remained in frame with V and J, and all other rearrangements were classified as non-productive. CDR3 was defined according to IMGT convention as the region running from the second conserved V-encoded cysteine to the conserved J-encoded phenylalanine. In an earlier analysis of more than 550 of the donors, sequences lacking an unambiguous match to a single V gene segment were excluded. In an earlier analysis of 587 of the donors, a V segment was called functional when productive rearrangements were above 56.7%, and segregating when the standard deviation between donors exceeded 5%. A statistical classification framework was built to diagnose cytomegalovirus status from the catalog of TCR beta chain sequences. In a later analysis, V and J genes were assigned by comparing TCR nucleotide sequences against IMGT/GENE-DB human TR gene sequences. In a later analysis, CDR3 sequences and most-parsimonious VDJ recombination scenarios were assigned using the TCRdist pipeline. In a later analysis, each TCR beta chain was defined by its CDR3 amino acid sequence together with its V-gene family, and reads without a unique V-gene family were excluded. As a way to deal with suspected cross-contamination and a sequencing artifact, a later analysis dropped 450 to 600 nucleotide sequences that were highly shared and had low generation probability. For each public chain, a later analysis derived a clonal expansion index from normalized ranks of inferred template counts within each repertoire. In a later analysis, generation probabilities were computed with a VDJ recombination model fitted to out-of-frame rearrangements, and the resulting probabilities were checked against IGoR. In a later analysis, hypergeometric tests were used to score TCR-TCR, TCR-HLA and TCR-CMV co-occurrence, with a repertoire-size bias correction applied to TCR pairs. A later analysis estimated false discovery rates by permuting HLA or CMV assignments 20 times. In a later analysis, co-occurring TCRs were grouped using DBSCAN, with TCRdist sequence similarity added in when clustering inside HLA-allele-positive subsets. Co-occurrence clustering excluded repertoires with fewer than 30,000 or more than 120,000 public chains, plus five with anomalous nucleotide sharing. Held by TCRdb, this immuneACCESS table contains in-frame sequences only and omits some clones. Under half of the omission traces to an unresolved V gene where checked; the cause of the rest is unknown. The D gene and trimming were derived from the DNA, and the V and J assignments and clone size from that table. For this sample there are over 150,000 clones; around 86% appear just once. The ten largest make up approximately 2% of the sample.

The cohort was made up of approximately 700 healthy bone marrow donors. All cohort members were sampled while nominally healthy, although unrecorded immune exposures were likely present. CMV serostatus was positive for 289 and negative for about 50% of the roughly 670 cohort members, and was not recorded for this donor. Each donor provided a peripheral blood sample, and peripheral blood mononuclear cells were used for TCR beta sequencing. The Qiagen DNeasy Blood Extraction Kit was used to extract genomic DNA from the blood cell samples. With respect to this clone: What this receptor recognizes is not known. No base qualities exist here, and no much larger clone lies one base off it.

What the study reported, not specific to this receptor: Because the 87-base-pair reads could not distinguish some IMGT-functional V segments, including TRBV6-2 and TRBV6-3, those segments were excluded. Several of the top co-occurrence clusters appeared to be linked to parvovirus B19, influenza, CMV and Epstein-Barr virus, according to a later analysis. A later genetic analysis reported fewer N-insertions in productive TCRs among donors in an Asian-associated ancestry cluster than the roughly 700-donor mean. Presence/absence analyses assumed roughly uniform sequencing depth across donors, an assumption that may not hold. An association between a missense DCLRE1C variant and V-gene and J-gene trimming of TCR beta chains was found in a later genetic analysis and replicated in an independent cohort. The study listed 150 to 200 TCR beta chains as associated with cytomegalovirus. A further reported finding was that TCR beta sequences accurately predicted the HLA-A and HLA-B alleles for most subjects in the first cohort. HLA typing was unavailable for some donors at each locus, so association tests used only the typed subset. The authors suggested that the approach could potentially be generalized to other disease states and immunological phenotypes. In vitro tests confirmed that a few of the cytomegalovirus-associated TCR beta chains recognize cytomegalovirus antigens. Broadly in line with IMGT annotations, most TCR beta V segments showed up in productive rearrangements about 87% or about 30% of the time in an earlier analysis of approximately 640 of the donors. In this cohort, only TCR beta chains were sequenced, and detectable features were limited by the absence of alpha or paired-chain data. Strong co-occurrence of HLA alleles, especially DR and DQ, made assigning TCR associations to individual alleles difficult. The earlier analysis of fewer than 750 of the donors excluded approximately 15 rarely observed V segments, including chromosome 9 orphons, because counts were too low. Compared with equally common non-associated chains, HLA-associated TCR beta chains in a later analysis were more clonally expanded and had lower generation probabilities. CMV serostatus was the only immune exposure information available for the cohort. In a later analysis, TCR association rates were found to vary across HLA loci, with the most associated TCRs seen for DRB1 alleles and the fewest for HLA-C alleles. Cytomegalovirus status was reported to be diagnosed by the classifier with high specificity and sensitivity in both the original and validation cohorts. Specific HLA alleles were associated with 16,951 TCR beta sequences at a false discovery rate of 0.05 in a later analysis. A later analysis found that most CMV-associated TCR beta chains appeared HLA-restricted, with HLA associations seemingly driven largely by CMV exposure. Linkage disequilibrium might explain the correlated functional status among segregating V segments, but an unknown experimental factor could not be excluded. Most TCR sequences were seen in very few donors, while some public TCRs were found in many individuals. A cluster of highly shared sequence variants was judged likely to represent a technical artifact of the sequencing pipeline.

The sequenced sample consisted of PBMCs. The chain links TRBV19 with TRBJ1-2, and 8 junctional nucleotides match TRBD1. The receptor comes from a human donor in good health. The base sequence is TGTGCCAGTACTTCAGGGGGCGCGGGGTTCTATGGCTACACCTTC. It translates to CASTSGGAGFYGYTF.